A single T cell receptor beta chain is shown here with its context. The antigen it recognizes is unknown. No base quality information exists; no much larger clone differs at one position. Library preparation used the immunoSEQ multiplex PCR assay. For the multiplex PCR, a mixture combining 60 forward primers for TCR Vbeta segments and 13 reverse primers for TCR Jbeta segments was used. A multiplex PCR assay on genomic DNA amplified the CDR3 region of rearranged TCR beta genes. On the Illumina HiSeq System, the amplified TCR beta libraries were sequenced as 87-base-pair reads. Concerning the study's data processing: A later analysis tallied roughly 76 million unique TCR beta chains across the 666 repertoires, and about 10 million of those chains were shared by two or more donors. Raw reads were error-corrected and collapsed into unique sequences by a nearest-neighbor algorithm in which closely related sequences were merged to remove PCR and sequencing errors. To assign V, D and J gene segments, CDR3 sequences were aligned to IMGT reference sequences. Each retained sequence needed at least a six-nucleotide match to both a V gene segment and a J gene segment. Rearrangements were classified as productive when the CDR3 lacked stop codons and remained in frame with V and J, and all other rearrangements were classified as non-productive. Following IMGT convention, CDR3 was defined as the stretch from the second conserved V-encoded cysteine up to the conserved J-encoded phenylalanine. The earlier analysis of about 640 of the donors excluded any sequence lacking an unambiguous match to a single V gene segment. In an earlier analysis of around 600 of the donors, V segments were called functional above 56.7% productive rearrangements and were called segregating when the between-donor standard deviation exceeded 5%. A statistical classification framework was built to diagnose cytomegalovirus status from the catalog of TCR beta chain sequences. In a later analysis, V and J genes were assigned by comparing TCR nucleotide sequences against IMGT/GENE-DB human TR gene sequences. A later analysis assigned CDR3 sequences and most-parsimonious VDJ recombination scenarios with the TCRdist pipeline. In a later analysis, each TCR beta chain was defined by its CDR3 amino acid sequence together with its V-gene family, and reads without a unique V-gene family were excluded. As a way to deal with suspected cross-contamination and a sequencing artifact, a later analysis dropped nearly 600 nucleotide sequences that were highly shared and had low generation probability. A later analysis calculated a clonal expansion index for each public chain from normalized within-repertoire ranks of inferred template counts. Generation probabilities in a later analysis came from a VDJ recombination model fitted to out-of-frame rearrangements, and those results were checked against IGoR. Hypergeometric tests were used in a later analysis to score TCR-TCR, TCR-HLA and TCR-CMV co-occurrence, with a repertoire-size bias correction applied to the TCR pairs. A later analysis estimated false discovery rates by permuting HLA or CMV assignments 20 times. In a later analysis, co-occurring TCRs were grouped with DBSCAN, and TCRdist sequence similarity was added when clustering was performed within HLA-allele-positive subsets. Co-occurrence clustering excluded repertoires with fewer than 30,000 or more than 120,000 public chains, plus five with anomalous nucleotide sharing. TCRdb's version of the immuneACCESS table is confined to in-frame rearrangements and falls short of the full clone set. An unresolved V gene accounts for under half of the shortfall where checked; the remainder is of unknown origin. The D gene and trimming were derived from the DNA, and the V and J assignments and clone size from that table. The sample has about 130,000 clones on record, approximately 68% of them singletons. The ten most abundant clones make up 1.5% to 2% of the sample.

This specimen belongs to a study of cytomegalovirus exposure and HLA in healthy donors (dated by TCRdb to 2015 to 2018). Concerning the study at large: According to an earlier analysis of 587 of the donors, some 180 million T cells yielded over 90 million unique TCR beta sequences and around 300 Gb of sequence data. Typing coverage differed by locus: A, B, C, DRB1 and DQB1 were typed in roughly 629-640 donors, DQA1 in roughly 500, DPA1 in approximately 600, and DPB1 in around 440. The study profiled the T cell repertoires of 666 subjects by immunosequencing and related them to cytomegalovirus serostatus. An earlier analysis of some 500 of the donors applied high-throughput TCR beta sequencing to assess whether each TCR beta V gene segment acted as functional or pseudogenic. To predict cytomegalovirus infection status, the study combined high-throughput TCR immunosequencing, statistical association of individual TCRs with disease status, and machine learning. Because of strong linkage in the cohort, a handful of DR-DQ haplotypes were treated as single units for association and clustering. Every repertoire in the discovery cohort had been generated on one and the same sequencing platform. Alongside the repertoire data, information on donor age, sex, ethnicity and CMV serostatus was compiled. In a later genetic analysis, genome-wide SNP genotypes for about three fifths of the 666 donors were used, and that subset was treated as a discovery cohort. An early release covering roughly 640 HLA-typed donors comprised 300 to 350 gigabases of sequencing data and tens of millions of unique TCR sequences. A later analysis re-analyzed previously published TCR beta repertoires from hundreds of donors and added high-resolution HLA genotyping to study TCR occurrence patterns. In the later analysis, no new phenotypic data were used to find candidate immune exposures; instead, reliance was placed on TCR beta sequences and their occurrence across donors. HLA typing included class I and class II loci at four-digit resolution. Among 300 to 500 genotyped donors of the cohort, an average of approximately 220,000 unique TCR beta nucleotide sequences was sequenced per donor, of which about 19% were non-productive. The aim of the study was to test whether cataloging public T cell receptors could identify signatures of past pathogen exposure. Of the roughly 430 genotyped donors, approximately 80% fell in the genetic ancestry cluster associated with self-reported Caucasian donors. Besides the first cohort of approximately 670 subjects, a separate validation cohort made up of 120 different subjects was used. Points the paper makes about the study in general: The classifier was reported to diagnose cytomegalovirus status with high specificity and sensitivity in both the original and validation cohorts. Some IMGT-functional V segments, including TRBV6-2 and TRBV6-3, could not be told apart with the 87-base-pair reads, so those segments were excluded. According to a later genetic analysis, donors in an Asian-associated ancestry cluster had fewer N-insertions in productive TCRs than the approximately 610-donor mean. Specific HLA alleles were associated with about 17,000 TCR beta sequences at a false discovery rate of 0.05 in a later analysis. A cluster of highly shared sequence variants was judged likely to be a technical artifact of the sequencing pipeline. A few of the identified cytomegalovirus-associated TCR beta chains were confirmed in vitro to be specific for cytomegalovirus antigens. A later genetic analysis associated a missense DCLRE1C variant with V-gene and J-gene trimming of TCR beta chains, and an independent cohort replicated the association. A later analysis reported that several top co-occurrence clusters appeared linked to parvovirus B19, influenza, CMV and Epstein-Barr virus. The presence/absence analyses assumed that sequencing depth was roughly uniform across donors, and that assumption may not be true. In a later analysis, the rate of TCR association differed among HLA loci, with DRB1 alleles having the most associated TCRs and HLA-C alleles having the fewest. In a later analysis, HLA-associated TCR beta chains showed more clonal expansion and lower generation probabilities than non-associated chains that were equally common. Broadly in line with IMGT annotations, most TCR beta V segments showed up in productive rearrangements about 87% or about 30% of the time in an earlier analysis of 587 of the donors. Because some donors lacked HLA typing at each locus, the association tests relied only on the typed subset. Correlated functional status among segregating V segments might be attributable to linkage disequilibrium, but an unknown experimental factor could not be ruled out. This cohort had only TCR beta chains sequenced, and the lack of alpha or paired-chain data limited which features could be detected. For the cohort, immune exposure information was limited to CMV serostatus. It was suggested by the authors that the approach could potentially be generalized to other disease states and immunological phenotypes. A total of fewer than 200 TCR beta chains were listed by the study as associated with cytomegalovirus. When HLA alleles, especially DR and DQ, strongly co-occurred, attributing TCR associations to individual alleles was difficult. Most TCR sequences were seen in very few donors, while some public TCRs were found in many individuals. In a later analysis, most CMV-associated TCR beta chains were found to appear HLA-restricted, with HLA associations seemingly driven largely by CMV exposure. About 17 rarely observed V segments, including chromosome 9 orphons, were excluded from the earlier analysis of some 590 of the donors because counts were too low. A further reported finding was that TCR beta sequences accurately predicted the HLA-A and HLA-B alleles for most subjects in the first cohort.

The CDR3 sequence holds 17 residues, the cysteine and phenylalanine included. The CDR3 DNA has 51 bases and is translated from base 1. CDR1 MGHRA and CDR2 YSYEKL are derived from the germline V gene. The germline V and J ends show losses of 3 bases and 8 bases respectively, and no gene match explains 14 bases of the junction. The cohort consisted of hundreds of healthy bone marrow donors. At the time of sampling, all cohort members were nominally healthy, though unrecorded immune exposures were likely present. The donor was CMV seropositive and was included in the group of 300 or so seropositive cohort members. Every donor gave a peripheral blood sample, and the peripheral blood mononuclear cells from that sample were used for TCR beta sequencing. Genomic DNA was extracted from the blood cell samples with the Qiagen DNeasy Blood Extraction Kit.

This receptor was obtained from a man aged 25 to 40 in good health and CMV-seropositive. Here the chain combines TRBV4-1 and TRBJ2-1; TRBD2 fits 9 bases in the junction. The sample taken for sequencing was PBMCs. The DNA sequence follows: TGCGCCAGCAGCCAGAGTCCCGGGACTAGCCCCTGGGATGAGCAGTTCTTC. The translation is CASSQSPGTSPWDEQFF.